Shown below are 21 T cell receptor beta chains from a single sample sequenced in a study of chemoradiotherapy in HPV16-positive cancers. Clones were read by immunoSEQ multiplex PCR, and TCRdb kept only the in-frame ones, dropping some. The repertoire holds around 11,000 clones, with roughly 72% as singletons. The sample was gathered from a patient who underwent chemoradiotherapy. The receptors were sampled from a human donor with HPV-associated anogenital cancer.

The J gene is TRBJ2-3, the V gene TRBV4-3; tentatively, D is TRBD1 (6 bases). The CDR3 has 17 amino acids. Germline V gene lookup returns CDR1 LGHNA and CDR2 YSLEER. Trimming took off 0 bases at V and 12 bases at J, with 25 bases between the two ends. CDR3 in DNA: TGCGCCAGCAGCCAAGAGGGCGGAAAAGGGACACCGCATCGACAGTATTTT. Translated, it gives CASSQEGGKGTPHRQYF.

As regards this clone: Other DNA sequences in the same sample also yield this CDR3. CDR3 in DNA: TGTGCCAGCAGCGGACAGGGGGCTTACGAGCAGTACTTC. Its translation is CASSGQGAYEQYF. This chain connects TRBV9 to TRBJ2-7; 10 bases map to TRBD1. CDR3 length equals 13 residues. Germline CDR1 SGDLS, CDR2 YYNGEE. V gave up 3 bases and J gave up 4 bases; unmatched junction bases: 1. The full variable domain, rest sourced from reference TRBV9 and TRBJ2-7, is DSGVTQTPKHLITATGQRVTLRCSPRSGDLSVYWYQQSLDQGLQFLIQYYNGEERAKGNILERFSAQQFPDLHSELNLSSLELGDSALYFCASSGQGAYEQYFGPGTRLTVT.

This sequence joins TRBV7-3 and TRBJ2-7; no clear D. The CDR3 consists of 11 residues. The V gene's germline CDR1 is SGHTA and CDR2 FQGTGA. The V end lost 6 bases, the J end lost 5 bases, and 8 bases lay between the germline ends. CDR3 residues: CASSTPHEQYF. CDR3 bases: TGTGCCAGCAGTACCCCGCACGAGCAGTACTTC.

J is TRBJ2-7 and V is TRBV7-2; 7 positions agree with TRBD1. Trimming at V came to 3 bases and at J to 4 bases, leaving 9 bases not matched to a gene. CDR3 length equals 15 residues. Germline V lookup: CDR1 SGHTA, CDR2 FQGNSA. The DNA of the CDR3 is TGTGCCAGCAGCTTCCAACAGGGGACCTTATACGAGCAGTACTTC. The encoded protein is CASSFQQGTLYEQYF.

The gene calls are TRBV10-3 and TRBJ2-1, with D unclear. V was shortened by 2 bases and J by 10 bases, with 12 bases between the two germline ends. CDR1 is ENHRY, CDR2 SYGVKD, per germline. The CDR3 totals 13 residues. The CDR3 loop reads CAISEGTYPEQFF. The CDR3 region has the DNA TGTGCCATCAGTGAGGGTACTTACCCGGAGCAGTTCTTC.

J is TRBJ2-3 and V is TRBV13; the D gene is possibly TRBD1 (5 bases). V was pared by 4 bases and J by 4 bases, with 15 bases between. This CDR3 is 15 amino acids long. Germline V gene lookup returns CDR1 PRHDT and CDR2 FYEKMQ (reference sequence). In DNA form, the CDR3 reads TGTGCCAGCAGCTCACCCCCGACAGCTGCAGATACGCAGTATTTT. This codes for CASSSPPTAADTQYF.

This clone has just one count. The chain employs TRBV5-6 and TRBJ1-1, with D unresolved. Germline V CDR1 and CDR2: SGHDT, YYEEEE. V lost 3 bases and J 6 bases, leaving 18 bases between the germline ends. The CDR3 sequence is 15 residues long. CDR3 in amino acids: CASSSGPQPGAEAFF. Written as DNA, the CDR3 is TGTGCCAGCAGCTCGGGTCCCCAACCCGGAGCTGAAGCTTTCTTT.

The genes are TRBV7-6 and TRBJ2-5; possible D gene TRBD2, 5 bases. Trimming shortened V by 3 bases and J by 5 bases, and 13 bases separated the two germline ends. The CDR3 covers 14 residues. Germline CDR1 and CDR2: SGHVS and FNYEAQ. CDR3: CASSFGDGLETQYF. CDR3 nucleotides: TGTGCCAGCAGCTTCGGAGATGGACTGGAGACCCAGTACTTC.

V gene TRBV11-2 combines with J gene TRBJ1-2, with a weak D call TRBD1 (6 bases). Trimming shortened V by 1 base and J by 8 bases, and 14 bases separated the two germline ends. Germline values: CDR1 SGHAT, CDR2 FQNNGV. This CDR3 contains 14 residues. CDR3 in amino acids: CASSLAGGAKGYTF. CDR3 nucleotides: TGTGCCAGCAGCTTAGCGGGGGGGGCAAAGGGCTACACCTTC.

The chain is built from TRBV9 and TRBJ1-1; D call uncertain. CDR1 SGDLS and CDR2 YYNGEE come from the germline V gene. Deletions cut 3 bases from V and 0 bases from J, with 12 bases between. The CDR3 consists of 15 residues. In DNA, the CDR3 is TGTGCCAGCAGCGCACAAACCGGGTTGAACACTGAAGCTTTCTTT. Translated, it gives CASSAQTGLNTEAFF.

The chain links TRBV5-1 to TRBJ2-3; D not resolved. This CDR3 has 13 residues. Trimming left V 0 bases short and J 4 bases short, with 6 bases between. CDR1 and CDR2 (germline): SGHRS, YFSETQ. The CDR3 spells CASSLGAADTQYF. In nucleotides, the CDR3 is TGCGCCAGCAGCTTGGGGGCGGCAGATACGCAGTATTTT.

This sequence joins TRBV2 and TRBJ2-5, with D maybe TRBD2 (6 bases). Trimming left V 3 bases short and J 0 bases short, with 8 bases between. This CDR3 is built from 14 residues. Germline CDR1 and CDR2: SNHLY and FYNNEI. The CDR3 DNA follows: TGTGCCAGCAGTGACCAGCGGGACCAAGAGACCCAGTACTTC. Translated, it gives CASSDQRDQETQYF. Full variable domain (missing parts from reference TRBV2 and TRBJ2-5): EPEVTQTPSHQVTQMGQEVILRCVPISNHLYFYWYRQILGQKVEFLVSFYNNEISEKSEIFDDQFSVERPDGSNFTLKIRSTKLEDSAMYFCASSDQRDQETQYFGPGTRLLVL.

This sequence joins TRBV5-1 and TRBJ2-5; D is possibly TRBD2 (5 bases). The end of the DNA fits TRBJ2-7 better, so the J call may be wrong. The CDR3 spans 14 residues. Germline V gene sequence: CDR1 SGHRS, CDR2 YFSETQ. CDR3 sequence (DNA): TGCGCCAGCAGCTTGGAGGGAGCAGGCTACGAGCAGTACTTC. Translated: CASSLEGAGYEQYF.

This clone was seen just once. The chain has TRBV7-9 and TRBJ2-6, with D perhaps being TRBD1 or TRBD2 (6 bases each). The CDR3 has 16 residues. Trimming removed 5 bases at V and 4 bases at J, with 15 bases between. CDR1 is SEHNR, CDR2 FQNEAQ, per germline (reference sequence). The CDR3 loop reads CASSQHAGTGANVLTF. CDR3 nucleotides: TGTGCCAGCAGCCAGCACGCGGGGACAGGGGCCAACGTCCTGACTTTC.

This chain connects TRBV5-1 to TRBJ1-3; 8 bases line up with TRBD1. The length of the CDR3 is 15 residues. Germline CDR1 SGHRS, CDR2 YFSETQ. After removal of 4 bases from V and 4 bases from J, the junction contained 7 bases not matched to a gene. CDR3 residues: CASSSGQGAGNTIYF. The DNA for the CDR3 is TGCGCCAGCAGCAGCGGACAGGGTGCCGGAAACACCATATATTTT.

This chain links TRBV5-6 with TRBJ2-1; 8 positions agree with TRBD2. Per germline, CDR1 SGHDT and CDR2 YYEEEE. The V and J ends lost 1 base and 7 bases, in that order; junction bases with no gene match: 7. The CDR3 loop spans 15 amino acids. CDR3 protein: CASSLSGGAVNEQFF. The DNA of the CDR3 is TGTGCCAGCAGCTTGTCGGGGGGGGCAGTAAATGAGCAGTTCTTC.

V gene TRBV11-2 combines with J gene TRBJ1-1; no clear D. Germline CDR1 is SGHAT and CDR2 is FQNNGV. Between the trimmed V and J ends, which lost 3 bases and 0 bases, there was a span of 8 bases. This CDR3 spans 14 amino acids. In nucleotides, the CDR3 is TGTGCCAGCAGCTTTCGACCCATGAACACTGAAGCTTTCTTT. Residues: CASSFRPMNTEAFF.

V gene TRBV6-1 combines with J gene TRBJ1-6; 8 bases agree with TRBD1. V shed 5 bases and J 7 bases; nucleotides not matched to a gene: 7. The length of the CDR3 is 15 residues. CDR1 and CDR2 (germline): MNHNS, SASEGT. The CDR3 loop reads CASSIIQGGNSPLHF. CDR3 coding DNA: TGTGCCAGCAGTATTATACAGGGGGGCAATTCACCCCTCCACTTT.

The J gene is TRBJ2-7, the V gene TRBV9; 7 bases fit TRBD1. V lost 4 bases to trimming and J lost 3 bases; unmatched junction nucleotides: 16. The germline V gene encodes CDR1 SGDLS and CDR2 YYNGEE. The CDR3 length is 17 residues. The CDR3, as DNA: TGTGCCAGCAGCCCTAAAGGGGGCGGGTGGATGGACTACGAGCAGTACTTC. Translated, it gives CASSPKGGGWMDYEQYF.

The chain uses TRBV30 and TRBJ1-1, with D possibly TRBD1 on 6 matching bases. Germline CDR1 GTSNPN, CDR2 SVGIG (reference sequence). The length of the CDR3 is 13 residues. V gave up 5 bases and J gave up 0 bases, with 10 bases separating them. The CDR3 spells CAWGQLMNTEAFF. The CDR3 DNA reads TGTGCCTGGGGACAGCTCATGAACACTGAAGCTTTCTTT. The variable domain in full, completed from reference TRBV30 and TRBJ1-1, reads SQTIHQWPATLVQPVGSPLSLECTVEGTSNPNLYWYRQAAGRGLQLLFYSVGIGQISSEVPQNLSASRPQDRQFILSSKKLLLSDSGFYLCAWGQLMNTEAFFGQGTRLTVV.

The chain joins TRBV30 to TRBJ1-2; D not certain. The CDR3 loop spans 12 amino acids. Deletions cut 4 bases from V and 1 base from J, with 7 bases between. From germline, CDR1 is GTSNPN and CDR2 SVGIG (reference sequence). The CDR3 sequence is CAWKPINYGYTF. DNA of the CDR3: TGTGCCTGGAAGCCGATTAACTATGGCTACACCTTC.